This T cell receptor (beta chain) was profiled in a study of blood T cell repertoires in COVID-19. Clones were sequenced by immunoSEQ multiplex PCR, and TCRdb holds only the in-frame ones, with some missing. The sample holds approximately 120,000 clones, around four fifths seen once. The V gene's germline CDR1 is SGHTA and CDR2 FQGTGA. The CDR3 has 15 amino acids. V gave up 5 bases and J gave up 0 bases; unmatched junction bases: 5. The sequencing sample was made of peripheral blood. This clonotype was obtained from a man older than 75 with active or convalescent COVID-19. V and J are TRBV7-3 and TRBJ2-5, with 8 bases identical to TRBD1. CDR3 in DNA: TGTGCCAGCAGCAGAGGACAGGGAAACCAAGAGACCCAGTACTTC. Its protein product is CASSRGQGNQETQYF.